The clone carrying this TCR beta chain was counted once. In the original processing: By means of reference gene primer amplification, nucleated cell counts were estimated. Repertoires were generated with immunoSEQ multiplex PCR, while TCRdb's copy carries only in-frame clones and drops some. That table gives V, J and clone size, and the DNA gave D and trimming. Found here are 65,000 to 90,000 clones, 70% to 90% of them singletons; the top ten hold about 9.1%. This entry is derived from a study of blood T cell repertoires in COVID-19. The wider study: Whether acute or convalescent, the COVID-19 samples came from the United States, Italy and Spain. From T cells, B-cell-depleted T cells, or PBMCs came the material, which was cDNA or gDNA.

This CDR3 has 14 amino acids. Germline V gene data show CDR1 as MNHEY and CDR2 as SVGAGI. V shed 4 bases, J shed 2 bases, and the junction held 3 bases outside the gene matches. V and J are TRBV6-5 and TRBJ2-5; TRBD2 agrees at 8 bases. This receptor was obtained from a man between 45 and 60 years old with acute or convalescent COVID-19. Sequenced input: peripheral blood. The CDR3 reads CASSSRLAQETQYF. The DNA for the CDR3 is TGTGCCAGCAGTTCCCGACTAGCGCAAGAGACCCAGTACTTC.